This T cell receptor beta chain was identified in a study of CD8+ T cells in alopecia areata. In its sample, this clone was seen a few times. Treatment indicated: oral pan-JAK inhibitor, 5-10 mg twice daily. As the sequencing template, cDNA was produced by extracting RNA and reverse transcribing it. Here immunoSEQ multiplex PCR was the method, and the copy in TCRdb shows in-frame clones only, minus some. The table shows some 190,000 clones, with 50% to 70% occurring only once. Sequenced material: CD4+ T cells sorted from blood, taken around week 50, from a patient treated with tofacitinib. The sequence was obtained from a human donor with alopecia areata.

The CDR3 region is CASSEGGGTYEQYF. The CDR3, as DNA: TGCGCCAGCAGTGAAGGCGGGGGGACCTACGAGCAGTACTTC. V usage is TRBV10-2 and J usage is TRBJ2-7, with 8 nucleotides matching TRBD2. The J segment lost 2 bases and the V segment lost 3 bases, leaving 3 bases of the junction unmatched. The CDR3 is made up of 14 amino acids. Germline CDR1 WSHSY, CDR2 SAAADI.